The following is a TCR beta chain sequence with its context. The antigen is not known. Assay used: immunoSEQ multiplex PCR; TCRdb lists only in-frame clones, some missing. The sample lists more than 95,000 clones; about 93% were seen once. The data stem from a study of T cell responses to AZD1222 COVID-19 vaccine. General observations from the study: Spike as a whole was targeted by vaccine-associated CD4 TCRs, dominant at 160-218 and 743-854. Only a handful of individuals given AZD1222 were seropositive at baseline. Nearly half of spike-specific TCRs reportedly target unmutated variant regions. The donor cohort was predominantly white British with a female majority, and clonal diversity may have been underestimated.

The CDR3 extends over 12 amino acids. Germline CDR1 is ENHRY and CDR2 is SYGVKD. The ends were cut back, 8 bases at V and 9 bases at J, with 11 bases in the middle. The chain combines TRBV10-3 with TRBJ1-6, with D hard to call. The sample consisted of peripheral blood, taken on day 0 of AZD1222 vaccination. This receptor was taken from an adult in good health. CDR3 loop: CAISSLGSPLHF. The DNA for the CDR3 is TGTGCCATCTCGTCGCTGGGTTCACCCCTCCACTTT.